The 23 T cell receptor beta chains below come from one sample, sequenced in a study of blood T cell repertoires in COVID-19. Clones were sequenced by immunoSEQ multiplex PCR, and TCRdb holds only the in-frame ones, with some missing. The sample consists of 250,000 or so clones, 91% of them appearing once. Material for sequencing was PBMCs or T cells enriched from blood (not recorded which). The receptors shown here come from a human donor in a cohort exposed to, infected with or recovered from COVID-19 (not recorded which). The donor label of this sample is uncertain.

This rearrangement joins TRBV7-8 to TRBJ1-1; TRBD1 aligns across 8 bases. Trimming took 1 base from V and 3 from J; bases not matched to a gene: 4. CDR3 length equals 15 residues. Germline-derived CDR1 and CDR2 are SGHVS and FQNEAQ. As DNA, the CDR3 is TGTGCCAGCAGCTTAGGAGGACAGGGAGACACTGAAGCTTTCTTT. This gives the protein CASSLGGQGDTEAFF.

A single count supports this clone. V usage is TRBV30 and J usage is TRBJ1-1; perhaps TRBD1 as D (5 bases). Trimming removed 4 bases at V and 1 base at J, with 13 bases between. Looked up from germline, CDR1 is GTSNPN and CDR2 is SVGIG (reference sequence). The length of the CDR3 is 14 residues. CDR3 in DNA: TGTGCCTGGACTCTGCTGACAGCGAACACTGAAGCTTTCTTT. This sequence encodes CAWTLLTANTEAFF.

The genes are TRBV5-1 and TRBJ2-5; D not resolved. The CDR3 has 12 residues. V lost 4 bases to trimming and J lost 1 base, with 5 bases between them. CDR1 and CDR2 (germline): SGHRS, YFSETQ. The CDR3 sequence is CASSPTQETQYF. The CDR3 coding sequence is TGCGCCAGCAGCCCTACCCAAGAGACCCAGTACTTC.

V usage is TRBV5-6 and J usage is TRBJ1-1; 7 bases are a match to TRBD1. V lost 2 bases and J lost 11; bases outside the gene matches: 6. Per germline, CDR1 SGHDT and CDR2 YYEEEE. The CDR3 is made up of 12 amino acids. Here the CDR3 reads CASSFRDSSAFF. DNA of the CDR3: TGTGCCAGCAGCTTTCGGGACAGTAGCGCTTTCTTT.

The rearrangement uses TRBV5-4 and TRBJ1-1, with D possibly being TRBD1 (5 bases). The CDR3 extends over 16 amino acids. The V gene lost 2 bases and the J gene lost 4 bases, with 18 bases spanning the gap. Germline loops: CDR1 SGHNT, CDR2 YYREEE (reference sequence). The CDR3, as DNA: TGTGCCAGCAGCTTTCTAACCAGGGTCCAGAGCACTGAAGCTTTCTTT. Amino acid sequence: CASSFLTRVQSTEAFF.

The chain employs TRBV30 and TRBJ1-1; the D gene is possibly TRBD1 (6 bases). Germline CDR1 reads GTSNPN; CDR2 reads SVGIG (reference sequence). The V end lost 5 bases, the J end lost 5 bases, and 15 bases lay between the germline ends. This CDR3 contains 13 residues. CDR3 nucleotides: TGTGCCTGGGACCAGGGGCGGAAGACTGAAGCTTTCTTT. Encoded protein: CAWDQGRKTEAFF.

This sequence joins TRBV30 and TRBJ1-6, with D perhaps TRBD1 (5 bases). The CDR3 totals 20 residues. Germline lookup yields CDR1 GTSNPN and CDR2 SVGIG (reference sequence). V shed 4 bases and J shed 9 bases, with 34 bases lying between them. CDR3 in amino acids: CAWTLPRQGYSINRISPLHF. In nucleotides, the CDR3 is TGTGCCTGGACCCTTCCCCGGCAGGGCTATAGTATAAATCGGATTTCACCCCTCCACTTT.

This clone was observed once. The CDR3 loop reads CASSFSTGSGYTF. CDR3 DNA: TGTGCCAGCAGCTTCTCGACCGGGAGTGGCTACACCTTC. The chain combines TRBV5-5 with TRBJ1-2; D is undetermined. Per the germline V gene, CDR1 is SGHKS and CDR2 is YYEKEE (reference sequence). With 2 bases removed from V and 7 bases from J, the gap between germline ends came to 12 bases. This CDR3 contains 13 residues.

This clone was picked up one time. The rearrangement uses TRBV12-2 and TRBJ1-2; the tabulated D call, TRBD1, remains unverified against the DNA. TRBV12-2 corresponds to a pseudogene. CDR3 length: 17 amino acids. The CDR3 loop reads CASRLPDQGQGDYGYTF. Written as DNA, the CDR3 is TGTGCAAGTCGCTTACCGGATCAGGGACAGGGGGACTATGGCTACACCTTC.

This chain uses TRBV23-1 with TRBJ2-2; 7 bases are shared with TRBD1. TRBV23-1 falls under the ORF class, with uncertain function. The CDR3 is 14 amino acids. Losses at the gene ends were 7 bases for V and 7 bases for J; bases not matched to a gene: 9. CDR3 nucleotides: TGCGCCAGCACACGGGACAGTAGAAACGGGGAGCTGTTTTTT. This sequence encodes CASTRDSRNGELFF.

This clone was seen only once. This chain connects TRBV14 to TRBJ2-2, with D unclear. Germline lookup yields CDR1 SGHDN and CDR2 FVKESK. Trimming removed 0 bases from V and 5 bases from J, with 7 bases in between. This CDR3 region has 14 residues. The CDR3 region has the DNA TGTGCCAGCAGCCAAGAATCCCGTACCGGGGAGCTGTTTTTT. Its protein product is CASSQESRTGELFF.

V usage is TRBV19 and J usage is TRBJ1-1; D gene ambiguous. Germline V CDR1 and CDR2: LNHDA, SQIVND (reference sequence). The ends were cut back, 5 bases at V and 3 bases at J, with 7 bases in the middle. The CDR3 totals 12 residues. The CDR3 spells CASSRSDTEAFF. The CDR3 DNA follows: TGTGCCAGTAGTCGGTCCGACACTGAAGCTTTCTTT. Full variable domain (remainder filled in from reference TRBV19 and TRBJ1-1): DGGITQSPKYLFRKEGQNVTLSCEQNLNHDAMYWYRQDPGQGLRLIYYSQIVNDFQKGDIAEGYSVSREKKESFPLTVTSAQKNPTAFYLCASSRSDTEAFFGQGTRLTVV.

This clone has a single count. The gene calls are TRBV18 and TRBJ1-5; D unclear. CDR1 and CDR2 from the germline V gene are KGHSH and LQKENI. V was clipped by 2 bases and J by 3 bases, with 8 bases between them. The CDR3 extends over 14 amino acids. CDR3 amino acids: CASSPDTDNQPQHF. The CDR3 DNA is TGTGCCAGCTCACCAGATACAGACAATCAGCCCCAGCATTTT.

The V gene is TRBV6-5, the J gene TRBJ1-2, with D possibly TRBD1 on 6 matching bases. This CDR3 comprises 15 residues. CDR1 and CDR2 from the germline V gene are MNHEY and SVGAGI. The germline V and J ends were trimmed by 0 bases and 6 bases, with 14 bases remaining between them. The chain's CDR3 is CASSYSRPQGNGYTF. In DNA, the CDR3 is TGTGCCAGCAGTTACTCACGACCACAGGGTAATGGCTACACCTTC.

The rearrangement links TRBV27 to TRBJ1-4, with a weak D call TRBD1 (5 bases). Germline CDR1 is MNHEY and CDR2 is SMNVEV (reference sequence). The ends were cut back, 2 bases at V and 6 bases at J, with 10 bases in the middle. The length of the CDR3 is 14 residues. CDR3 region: CASSLGGVYEKLFF. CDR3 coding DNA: TGTGCCAGCAGTTTAGGGGGGGTATATGAAAAACTGTTTTTT.

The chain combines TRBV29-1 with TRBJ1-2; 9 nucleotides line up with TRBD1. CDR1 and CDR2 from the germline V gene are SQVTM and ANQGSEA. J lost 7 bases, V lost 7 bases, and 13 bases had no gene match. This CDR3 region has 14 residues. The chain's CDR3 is CSDRGIRDRVGYTF. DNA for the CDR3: TGCAGCGACCGCGGTATCAGGGACAGGGTTGGCTACACCTTC.

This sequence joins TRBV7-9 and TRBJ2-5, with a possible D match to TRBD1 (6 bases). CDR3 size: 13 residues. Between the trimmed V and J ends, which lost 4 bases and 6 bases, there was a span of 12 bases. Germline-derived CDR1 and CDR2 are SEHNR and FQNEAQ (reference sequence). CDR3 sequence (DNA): TGTGCCAGCAGCTCCCCCAGGGGAAAGACCCAGTACTTC. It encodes CASSSPRGKTQYF.

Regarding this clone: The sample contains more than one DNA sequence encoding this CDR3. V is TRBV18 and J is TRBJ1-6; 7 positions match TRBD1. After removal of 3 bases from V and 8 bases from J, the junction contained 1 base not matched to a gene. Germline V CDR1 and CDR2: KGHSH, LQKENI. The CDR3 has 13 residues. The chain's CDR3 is CASSPQGDSPLHF. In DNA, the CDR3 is TGTGCCAGCTCACCGCAGGGGGATTCACCCCTCCACTTT.

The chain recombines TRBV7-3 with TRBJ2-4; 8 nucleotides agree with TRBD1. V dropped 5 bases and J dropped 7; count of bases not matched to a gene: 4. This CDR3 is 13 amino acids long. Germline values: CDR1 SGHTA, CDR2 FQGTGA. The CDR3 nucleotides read TGTGCCAGCAGCCCGGACAGGGATAACATTCAGTACTTC. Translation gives CASSPDRDNIQYF.

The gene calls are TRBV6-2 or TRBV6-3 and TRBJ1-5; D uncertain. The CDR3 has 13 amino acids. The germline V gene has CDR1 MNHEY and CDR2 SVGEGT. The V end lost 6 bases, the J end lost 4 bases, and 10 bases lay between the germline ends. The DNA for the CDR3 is TGTGCCAGCAGCCGTACTACAAATCAGCCCCAGCATTTT. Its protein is CASSRTTNQPQHF.

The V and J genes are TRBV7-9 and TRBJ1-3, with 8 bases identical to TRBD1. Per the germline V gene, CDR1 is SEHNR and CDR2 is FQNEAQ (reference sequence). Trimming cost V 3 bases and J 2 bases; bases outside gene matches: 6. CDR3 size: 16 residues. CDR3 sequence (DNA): TGTGCCAGCAGCTTTGCGGACAGGGTAACTGGAAACACCATATATTTT. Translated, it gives CASSFADRVTGNTIYF.

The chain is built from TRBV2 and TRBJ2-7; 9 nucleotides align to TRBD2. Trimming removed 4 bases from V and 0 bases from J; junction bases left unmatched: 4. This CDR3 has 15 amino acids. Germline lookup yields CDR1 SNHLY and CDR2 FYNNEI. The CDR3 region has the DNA TGTGCCAGCAGTGGCGGGACTAGCAGCTCCTACGAGCAGTACTTC. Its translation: CASSGGTSSSYEQYF.

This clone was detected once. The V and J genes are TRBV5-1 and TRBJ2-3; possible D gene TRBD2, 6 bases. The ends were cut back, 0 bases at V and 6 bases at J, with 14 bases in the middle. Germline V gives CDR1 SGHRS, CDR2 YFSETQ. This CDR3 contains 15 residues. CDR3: CASSLEAGHTDTQYF. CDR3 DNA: TGCGCCAGCAGCTTGGAGGCGGGGCACACGGATACGCAGTATTTT.